Listed below are T cell receptor beta chains from one sample, sequenced in a study of T cell repertoires in cytomegalovirus infection. TCRdb independently ran MiXCR on the reads; one entry per CDR3 protein. The sample lists approximately 250,000 distinct CDR3 sequences; around 8.7% were seen once. Sequencing used PBMCs. These receptor sequences come from a human donor in good health (CMV status not recorded). Some clones in this sample may be carry-over from other donors' samples. CDR3s include the opening cysteine and the closing phenylalanine or tryptophan. A D gene is named only where the DNA matches it firmly. The size of a clone is reported for some rows only, either as once, few or many, or as a class for expanded clones.

CDR3 DNA	CDR3 protein	V gene	J gene	clone size	D gene
TGTGCCAGCAATACTGGGTGGGGGGCGAGGACTGAAGCTTTCTTT	CASNTGWGARTEAFF	TRBV28	TRBJ1-1	-	-
TGTGCCAGCAGCTTATCTGGGGCCCAGCCGAAGTGGAGCTCCTACAATGAGCAGTTCTTC	CASSLSGAQPKWSSYNEQFF	TRBV11-3	TRBJ2-1	few	-
TGTGCCAGCTCACCACCGTTGCTAAATGGCTACACCTTC	CASSPPLLNGYTF	TRBV18	TRBJ1-2	-	-
TGTGCCAGCAGGGGACGGAGCGGGCCCACAGATACGCAGTATTTT	CASRGRSGPTDTQYF	TRBV5-5	TRBJ2-3	few	-
TGCAGCGTTGCCCAGAACACTGAAGCTTTCTTT	CSVAQNTEAFF	TRBV29-1	TRBJ1-1	few	-
TGCGCCAGCAGCCAAACCGGACAGGTCAACTATGGCTACACCTTC	CASSQTGQVNYGYTF	TRBV5-1	TRBJ1-2	-	TRBD1
TGTGCCAGCAGCCCACAGGGGACCCTGAACACTGAAGCTTTCTTT	CASSPQGTLNTEAFF	TRBV11-2	TRBJ1-1	few	TRBD1
TGCGCCAGCAGCCAAGACGGGACAGGGTTCACTGAAGCTTTCTTT	CASSQDGTGFTEAFF	TRBV4-1	TRBJ1-1	many	TRBD1
TGTGCCAGCAGCTTAGCCGAGGGTTACACTGAAGCTTTCTTT	CASSLAEGYTEAFF	TRBV7-8	TRBJ1-1	many	-
TGTGCCAGTAGTGAGACAGGTCGGGCGATTGGCTACACCTTC	CASSETGRAIGYTF	TRBV19	TRBJ1-2	few	-
TGTGCCAGTAGTATAGGCGACAGCGTCTACGAGCAGTACTTC	CASSIGDSVYEQYF	TRBV19	TRBJ2-7	many	-
TGTGCCAGCAGCCTGGCGGGGGGCTCCTACGAGCAGTACTTC	CASSLAGGSYEQYF	TRBV7-2	TRBJ2-7	many	TRBD2
TGTGCCAGCAGAAGAGGGTCCTCTGGGGCCAACGTCCTGACTTTC	CASRRGSSGANVLTF	TRBV7-2	TRBJ2-6	many	-
TGTGCCAGCAGCTTAATATGGCAAGAGACCCAGTACTTC	CASSLIWQETQYF	TRBV7-3	TRBJ2-5	many	-
TGCGCCAGCAGCCAAGATACCAGGACCTATGGCTACACCTTC	CASSQDTRTYGYTF	TRBV4-1	TRBJ1-2	-	-
TGTGCCAGCAGTTTCAGCCCCTATCAGCCCCAGCATTTT	CASSFSPYQPQHF	TRBV28	TRBJ1-5	few	-
TGTGCCAGCAGCTCCCGGACACCGGCCGAAGCTTTCTTT	CASSSRTPAEAFF	TRBV11-3	TRBJ1-1	many	-
TGTGCCAGTAGTCCGCAGGGCCCCAACACTGAAGCTTTCTTT	CASSPQGPNTEAFF	TRBV19	TRBJ1-1	many	-
TGTGCCAGCAGCCGGGCCCGTGCAGGGACTAATGAAAAACTGTTTTTT	CASSRARAGTNEKLFF	TRBV4-2	TRBJ1-4	many	-
TGTGCCAGCAGCTTACTAGGACTAGCGAGCTCCTACAATGAGCAGTTCTTC	CASSLLGLASSYNEQFF	TRBV7-2	TRBJ2-1	-	TRBD2